The present T cell receptor beta chain was sequenced within a study of T cells in Graves' hyperthyroidism and ophthalmopathy. About this clonotype itself: Its antigen remains unknown.

The J segment lost 2 bases and the V segment lost 2 bases, leaving 0 bases of the junction unmatched. Looked up from germline, CDR1 is LNHDA and CDR2 is SQIVND (reference sequence). The CDR3 is made up of 15 amino acids. Diagnosis rested on symptoms, serum thyroxine and TRAb, thyroid ultrasound, and orbital computed tomography. Extraction of PBMCs used more than 8.5 ml of fresh peripheral blood. Study-level points and caveats: In the analysis, a 13 V-J model separated ophthalmopathy from stable hyperthyroidism. Blood also showed most of the thyroid clonotypes that were expanded above 0.001.

TCR beta CDR3 regions were amplified from RNA transcripts. In the first-round RT-PCR of the TCR CDR3, the HTBI primer set was used. A single record per CDR3 protein comes from TCRdb applying MiXCR to the multiplex PCR reads. In the table there are about 590,000 distinct CDR3 sequences, roughly 14% of which are singletons. The sample was blood. This clonotype was sampled from a woman aged 30 to 39 with Graves' hyperthyroidism. V gene TRBV19 combines with J gene TRBJ2-2; 9 nucleotides match TRBD2. The CDR3 DNA sequence: TGTGCCAGTAGTATACTAGCGGGAAACACCGGGGAGCTGTTTTTT. Protein sequence: CASSILAGNTGELFF.